Below are 32 T cell receptor beta chains sequenced from a single sample in a study of OX40 agonist ivuxolimab in advanced cancers. The data were produced by immunoSEQ multiplex PCR, yet TCRdb's version contains in-frame clones alone and is incomplete. Here the sample spans some 97,000 clones, approximately 90% being singletons. The material sequenced was CD4+ or CD8+ T cells sorted from blood, taken in a trial of the OX40 agonist ivuxolimab. All receptors derive from an adult with an advanced solid tumor such as melanoma, head and neck, liver or kidney cancer.

V usage is TRBV28 and J usage is TRBJ2-1; TRBD1 might be the D (6 bases). Germline CDR1 and CDR2: MDHEN and SYDVKM. The CDR3 runs 14 residues. The V gene lost 6 bases and the J gene lost 4 bases, with 13 bases spanning the gap. The CDR3, as DNA: TGTGCCAGCAGCACCGGGACACCTTACAATGAGCAGTTCTTC. This encodes CASSTGTPYNEQFF.

This chain uses TRBV28 with TRBJ2-3; D is perhaps TRBD1 (7 bases). This CDR3 has 16 residues. The germline V gene encodes CDR1 MDHEN and CDR2 SYDVKM. Deletions cut 6 bases from V and 0 bases from J, with 16 bases between. The CDR3 bases are TGTGCCAGCAGAACAGGGGCTAGCGCTAGCACAGATACGCAGTATTTT. It codes for CASRTGASASTDTQYF.

The V gene is TRBV6-1, the J gene TRBJ1-3; unclear D gene. CDR3 length equals 15 residues. V lost 1 base and J 4 bases, leaving 11 bases between the germline ends. Germline V CDR1 and CDR2: MNHNS, SASEGT. The DNA of the CDR3 is TGTGCCAGCAGTGAAGGGGTAGGGAGAGGAAACACCATATATTTT. Translated: CASSEGVGRGNTIYF.

CDR3 sequence: CAISESREGEQYF. The CDR3 nucleotides read TGTGCCATCAGTGAAAGCAGGGAAGGCGAGCAGTACTTC. V and J are TRBV10-3 and TRBJ2-7; D possibly corresponds to TRBD1 (5 bases). This CDR3 comprises 13 residues. The germline CDR1 and CDR2 sequences are ENHRY and SYGVKD. The V gene lost 3 bases and the J gene lost 6 bases, with 12 bases spanning the gap.

This chain connects TRBV29-1 to TRBJ2-7, with TRBD1 as a possible D gene (6 bases). The V gene lost 8 bases and the J gene lost 5 bases, with 13 bases spanning the gap. Germline loops: CDR1 SQVTM, CDR2 ANQGSEA. The CDR3 spans 11 residues. In nucleotides, the CDR3 is TGCAGCACACAGGGAACCCACGAGCAGTACTTC. Amino acid sequence: CSTQGTHEQYF.

This sequence joins TRBV18 and TRBJ2-5, with D tentatively TRBD1 (6 bases). V lost 1 base, J lost 1 base, and 10 bases lay in between. CDR3 length: 15 residues. CDR1 and CDR2 from the germline V gene are KGHSH and LQKENI. The chain's CDR3 is CASSPQTGPQETQYF. CDR3 DNA: TGTGCCAGCTCACCACAGACAGGCCCCCAAGAGACCCAGTACTTC.

This rearrangement joins TRBV2 to TRBJ2-3; 11 bases agree with TRBD1. J gave up 4 bases and V 6 bases, and 3 bases lay outside the gene matches. The CDR3 totals 14 residues. Germline CDR1 reads SNHLY; CDR2 reads FYNNEI. The chain's CDR3 is CASRVDRGPDTQYF. CDR3 in DNA: TGTGCCAGCAGGGTGGACAGGGGGCCAGATACGCAGTATTTT.

The chain joins TRBV7-2 to TRBJ2-1; 7 nucleotides line up with TRBD2. The CDR3 spans 15 residues. Germline CDR1 and CDR2: SGHTA and FQGNSA. J lost 5 bases, V lost 5 bases, and 9 bases had no gene match. Here the CDR3 DNA reads TGTGCCAGCAGCCCCGGCGGGGGTCGGAACAATGAGCAGTTCTTC. Translating it yields CASSPGGGRNNEQFF.

This chain uses TRBV28 with TRBJ1-2; D uncertain. V lost 7 bases and J 8 bases, leaving 17 bases between the germline ends. The CDR3 contains 13 residues. Germline-derived CDR1 and CDR2 are MDHEN and SYDVKM. CDR3 amino acids: CASTWLGSRGYTF. As DNA, the CDR3 is TGTGCCAGCACCTGGCTGGGAAGTAGAGGCTACACCTTC.

The chain carries TRBV28 and TRBJ2-2; 9 bases are a match to TRBD2. The CDR3 totals 14 residues. The V gene's germline CDR1 is MDHEN and CDR2 SYDVKM. The ends lost 6 bases at V and 6 bases at J; junction bases unmatched: 5. The CDR3: CASRTAGGAGELFF. DNA of the CDR3: TGTGCCAGCAGAACAGCGGGAGGAGCCGGGGAGCTGTTTTTT.

There are a few counts of this clone. This chain connects TRBV5-1 to TRBJ2-3; 10 bases map to TRBD2. Germline V gives CDR1 SGHRS, CDR2 YFSETQ. The CDR3 extends over 14 amino acids. The V and J ends lost 4 bases and 1 base, in that order; junction bases with no gene match: 0. The CDR3 DNA sequence: TGCGCCAGCAGCGGACTAGCGGGCACAGATACGCAGTATTTT. It encodes CASSGLAGTDTQYF.

This clone was seen once. The chain links TRBV5-6 to TRBJ1-1; TRBD1 matches at 9 bases. V was clipped by 4 bases and J by 0 bases; unmatched bases: 4. CDR1 and CDR2 from the germline V gene are SGHDT and YYEEEE. The CDR3 length is 15 residues. In DNA, the CDR3 is TGTGCCAGCAGCCGGACAGGGGCGATGAACACTGAAGCTTTCTTT. This gives the protein CASSRTGAMNTEAFF. Filled out from reference TRBV5-6 and TRBJ1-1, the complete variable domain reads DAGVTQSPTHLIKTRGQQVTLRCSPKSGHDTVSWYQQALGQGPQFIFQYYEEEERQRGNFPDRFSGHQFPNYSSELNVNALLLGDSALYLCASSRTGAMNTEAFFGQGTRLTVV.

J is TRBJ2-7 and V is TRBV28, with D uncertain. The CDR3 totals 14 residues. CDR1 and CDR2 from the germline V gene are MDHEN and SYDVKM. V was pared by 4 bases and J by 6 bases, with 16 bases between. The DNA of the CDR3 is TGTGCCAGCAGTTCCCCTGGGCTCCGTCTCGAGCAGTACTTC. Amino acids: CASSSPGLRLEQYF.

The rearrangement links TRBV5-1 to TRBJ2-3; 9 nucleotides line up with TRBD1. V shed 1 base and J 0 bases; nucleotides not matched to a gene: 3. Looked up from germline, CDR1 is SGHRS and CDR2 is YFSETQ. The CDR3 contains 16 residues. CDR3 DNA: TGCGCCAGCAGCTTGCCGACAGGGGGTAGCACAGATACGCAGTATTTT. Translated: CASSLPTGGSTDTQYF.

CDR3 coding DNA: TGTGCTGGTTCAGACGACCGGGGAACAGGGCAAGAGACCCAGTACTTC. It encodes CAGSDDRGTGQETQYF. The rearrangement links TRBV12-5 to TRBJ2-5, with D maybe TRBD1 (6 bases). The V and J ends lost 11 bases and 2 bases respectively, with 24 bases between them. In germline, CDR1 is LGHNT, CDR2 FRNRAP. This CDR3 has 16 amino acids.

The V call is TRBV19, the J call TRBJ1-4; the match to TRBD1 covers 8 bases. The CDR3 sequence is 16 residues long. Unmatched junction bases numbered 7, after V lost 4 bases and J lost 3 bases. The germline V gene encodes CDR1 LNHDA and CDR2 SQIVND (reference sequence). This CDR3 is CASSTPGGPANEKLFF. DNA for the CDR3: TGTGCCAGTAGTACCCCAGGGGGCCCGGCTAATGAAAAACTGTTTTTT.

The chain couples TRBV2 to TRBJ2-1; tentatively, D is TRBD1 or TRBD2 (7 bases each). V lost 7 bases and J 9 bases, leaving 19 bases between the germline ends. From germline, CDR1 is SNHLY and CDR2 FYNNEI. CDR3 length: 14 amino acids. In DNA form, the CDR3 reads TGTGCCAGCACTTTGAGCGGGACAGAGAGTGAGCAGTTCTTC. Translating gives CASTLSGTESEQFF.

The chain employs TRBV5-6 and TRBJ2-5, with 7 bases fitting TRBD2. This CDR3 contains 16 residues. Germline CDR1 and CDR2: SGHDT and YYEEEE. V lost 0 bases, J lost 5 bases, and 10 bases stayed unmatched. The CDR3 here is CASSLAVASGWETQYF. CDR3 nucleotides: TGTGCCAGCAGCTTGGCGGTGGCTAGCGGTTGGGAGACCCAGTACTTC.

V gene TRBV6-1 combines with J gene TRBJ1-2; D is perhaps TRBD1 (5 bases). The V and J ends lost 1 base and 2 bases respectively, with 8 bases between them. Germline-derived CDR1 and CDR2 are MNHNS and SASEGT. The CDR3 is 14 residues long. The CDR3: CASSEGGTNYGYTF. The CDR3 bases are TGTGCCAGCAGTGAAGGCGGGACCAACTATGGCTACACCTTC.

V usage is TRBV28 and J usage is TRBJ2-5, with 7 bases that match TRBD1. This CDR3 has 15 residues. V lost 6 bases, J lost 5 bases, and 12 bases stayed unmatched. In germline, CDR1 is MDHEN, CDR2 SYDVKM. The CDR3 is CASRKGTARRETQYF. The CDR3 nucleotides are TGTGCCAGCAGAAAAGGGACAGCGAGGCGGGAGACCCAGTACTTC.

The V and J genes are TRBV5-1 and TRBJ2-5, with D possibly being TRBD2 (6 bases). Trimming removed 4 bases from V and 0 bases from J, with 10 bases in between. From germline, CDR1 is SGHRS and CDR2 YFSETQ. This CDR3 spans 14 amino acids. DNA for the CDR3: TGCGCCAGCAGCCGGCTAGCGAACCAAGAGACCCAGTACTTC. Translation gives CASSRLANQETQYF.

This sequence joins TRBV7-2 and TRBJ2-2, with D unresolved. Trimming removed 3 bases at V and 5 bases at J, with 10 bases between. Germline lookup yields CDR1 SGHTA and CDR2 FQGNSA. This CDR3 has 14 amino acids. The CDR3 DNA reads as TGTGCCAGCAGCTTCATTGGGGTAACCGGGGAGCTGTTTTTT. Translating gives CASSFIGVTGELFF.

As DNA, the CDR3 is TGTGCCAGCAGCTCCCCAGGGGGTACAGATACGCAGTATTTT. Protein sequence: CASSSPGGTDTQYF. The chain recombines TRBV5-4 with TRBJ2-3, with 7 bases aligning to TRBD1. The CDR3 runs 14 residues. V lost 3 bases, J lost 3 bases, and 4 bases stayed unmatched. Germline assignment: CDR1 SGHNT and CDR2 YYREEE (reference sequence).

This clone was counted only a few times. The rearrangement joins TRBV27 to TRBJ1-2, with D unresolved. From germline, CDR1 is MNHEY and CDR2 SMNVEV (reference sequence). The V end lost 11 bases, the J end lost 6 bases, and 19 bases lay between the germline ends. The CDR3 totals 13 residues. The CDR3 here is CAARSSTSHGYTF. The CDR3 DNA is TGTGCCGCCCGGAGCAGTACTTCACATGGCTACACCTTC.

Points on this clone: Mismatch with germline at one junction end may stem from a read error. The rearrangement links TRBV28 to TRBJ1-3; 11 nucleotides match TRBD1. CDR1 is MDHEN, CDR2 SYDVKM, per germline. CDR3 length equals 14 residues. DNA for the CDR3: TGTGCCAGCAGTTTCGGGACAGGGGGAAGCACCATATATTTT. This sequence encodes CASSFGTGGSTIYF.

The chain is built from TRBV6-6 and TRBJ2-2; no clear D gene. The CDR3 extends over 13 amino acids. CDR1 is MNHNY, CDR2 SVGAGI, per germline (reference sequence). Trimming took off 2 bases at V and 1 base at J, with 2 bases between the two ends. The CDR3 here is CASSYVNTGELFF. For the CDR3, the DNA is TGTGCCAGCAGTTACGTGAACACCGGGGAGCTGTTTTTT.

The gene calls are TRBV14 and TRBJ2-7, with D uncertain. The ends were cut back, 1 base at V and 1 base at J, with 5 bases in the middle. Germline assignment: CDR1 SGHDN and CDR2 FVKESK. The CDR3 loop spans 13 amino acids. CDR3 sequence reads: CASSQGRSYEQYF. The CDR3 nucleotides are TGTGCCAGCAGCCAAGGTCGGTCCTACGAGCAGTACTTC.

This chain joins TRBV9 and TRBJ1-1; D is undetermined. CDR1 and CDR2 (germline): SGDLS, YYNGEE. V gave up 4 bases and J gave up 1 base, with 8 bases separating them. The CDR3 is 13 amino acids. The CDR3 bases are TGTGCCAGCAGCCGAAGACAGAACACTGAAGCTTTCTTT. This sequence encodes CASSRRQNTEAFF.

The CDR3: CAWSEYLTAEVLGYTF. CDR3 sequence (DNA): TGTGCCTGGAGTGAATACCTGACAGCTGAGGTTCTTGGCTACACCTTC. The chain joins TRBV30 to TRBJ1-2, with a weak D call TRBD1 (5 bases). CDR1 and CDR2 from the germline V gene are GTSNPN and SVGIG (reference sequence). V gave up 1 base and J gave up 7 bases, with 22 bases separating them. The CDR3 covers 16 residues.

The V and J genes are TRBV6-5 and TRBJ1-1, with a tentative D call TRBD1 (5 bases). Germline V gene lookup returns CDR1 MNHEY and CDR2 SVGAGI. The CDR3 has 12 amino acids. Trimming stripped 7 bases from V and 3 bases from J, with 9 bases between. The CDR3 DNA is TGTGCCAGCACCACGACAGACACTGAAGCTTTCTTT. Its translation is CASTTTDTEAFF.

The chain recombines TRBV10-2 with TRBJ1-4; 10 positions agree with TRBD1. There are 14 residues in the CDR3. After removal of 6 bases from V and 8 bases from J, the junction contained 6 bases not matched to a gene. CDR1 and CDR2 from the germline V gene are WSHSY and SAAADI. CDR3 sequence reads: CASRGQGVGEKLFF. The CDR3 coding sequence is TGCGCCAGCAGAGGACAGGGGGTCGGGGAAAAACTGTTTTTT.

The chain couples TRBV4-3 to TRBJ1-2; D gene unclear. Germline CDR1 and CDR2: LGHNA and YSLEER. The CDR3 has 15 residues. V was pared by 0 bases and J by 2 bases, with 10 bases between. The CDR3 nucleotides read TGCGCCAGCAGCCAAGATCTGACGGCGAACTATGGCTACACCTTC. Encoded protein: CASSQDLTANYGYTF.